The 3 T cell receptor beta chains reported below all come from one sample, sequenced in a study of T cells in Graves' hyperthyroidism and ophthalmopathy (dated by TCRdb to about 2019). Library construction relied on multiplex PCR. The instrument was an Illumina HiSeq 2000. The TCR beta CDR3 regions were amplified from the RNA transcripts. A first-round RT-PCR of the TCR CDR3 used the HTBI primer set with the Qiagen OneStep RT-PCR kit. Using fastp at Q25 and MiXCR, TCRdb reprocessed the public reads and kept productive beta chains. Rows are unified per CDR3 protein, each entry keeping the most common DNA and genes. This sample is represented by over 300,000 distinct CDR3 sequences; 11% to 15% of them were singletons. The leading ten clones occupy 9.5% to 11% of the sample. Sequenced material: blood. The receptor source for this set is a woman aged 60-75 years with Graves' hyperthyroidism.

This clonotype was observed at least ten times. V gene TRBV5-4 combines with J gene TRBJ2-7; tentatively, D is TRBD1 (5 bases). From germline, CDR1 is SGHNT and CDR2 YYREEE (reference sequence). V was trimmed by 5 bases and J by 3 bases, leaving 9 bases between them. CDR3 size: 12 residues. The chain's CDR3 is CASRFDSYEQYF. In nucleotides, the CDR3 is TGTGCCAGCAGGTTTGACAGCTACGAGCAGTACTTC.

In the case of this clonotype: Germline is not matched at one junction end, which may reflect a read error. The chain employs TRBV11-3 and TRBJ2-4; 7 bases fit TRBD1. This CDR3 spans 13 amino acids. Germline CDR1 and CDR2: SGHNT and YENEEA. The CDR3 DNA reads TGTGCCAGCAGCTTAGTCGGGACAGCGAGGTTCCACTTC. Translation: CASSLVGTARFHF. Combining the CDR3 with reference TRBV11-3 and TRBJ2-4 gives the whole variable domain EAGVVQSPRYKIIEKKQPVAFWCNPISGHNTLYWYLQNLGQGPELLIRYENEEAVDDSQLPKDRFSAERLKGVDSTLKIQPAELGDSAVYLCASSLVGTARFHFGAGTRLSVL.

In its sample, this clonotype was seen a few times. This sequence joins TRBV24-1 and TRBJ2-2, with D possibly matching TRBD2 (5 bases). This CDR3 comprises 15 residues. Per the germline V gene, CDR1 is KGHDR and CDR2 is SFDVKD. The V end lost 3 bases, the J end lost 7 bases, and 14 bases lay between the germline ends. The CDR3 reads CATSDPGRNYGELFF. CDR3 nucleotides: TGTGCCACCAGTGATCCGGGAAGGAATTACGGGGAGCTGTTTTTT.